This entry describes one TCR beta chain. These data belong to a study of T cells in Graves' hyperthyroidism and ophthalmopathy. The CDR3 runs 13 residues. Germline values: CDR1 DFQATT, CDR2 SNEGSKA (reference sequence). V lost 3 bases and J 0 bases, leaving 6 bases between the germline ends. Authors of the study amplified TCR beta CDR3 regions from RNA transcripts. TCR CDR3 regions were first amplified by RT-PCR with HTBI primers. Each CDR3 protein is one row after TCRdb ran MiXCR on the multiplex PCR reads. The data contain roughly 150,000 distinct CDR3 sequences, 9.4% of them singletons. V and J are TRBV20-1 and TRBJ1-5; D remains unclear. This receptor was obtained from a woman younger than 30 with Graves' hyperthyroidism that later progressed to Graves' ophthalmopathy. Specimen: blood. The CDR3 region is CSARENSNQPQHF. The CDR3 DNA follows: TGCAGTGCTAGGGAAAATAGCAATCAGCCCCAGCATTTT.